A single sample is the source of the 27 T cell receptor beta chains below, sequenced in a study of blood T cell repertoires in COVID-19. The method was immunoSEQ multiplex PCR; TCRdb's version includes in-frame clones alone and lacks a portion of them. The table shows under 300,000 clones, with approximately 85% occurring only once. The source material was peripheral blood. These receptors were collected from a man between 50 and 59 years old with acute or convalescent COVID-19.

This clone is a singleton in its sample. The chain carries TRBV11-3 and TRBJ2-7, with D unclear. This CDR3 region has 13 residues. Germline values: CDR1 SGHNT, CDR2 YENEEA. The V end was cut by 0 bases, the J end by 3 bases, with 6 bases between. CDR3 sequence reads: CASSLDNSYEQYF. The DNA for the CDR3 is TGTGCCAGCAGCTTAGATAACAGCTACGAGCAGTACTTC.

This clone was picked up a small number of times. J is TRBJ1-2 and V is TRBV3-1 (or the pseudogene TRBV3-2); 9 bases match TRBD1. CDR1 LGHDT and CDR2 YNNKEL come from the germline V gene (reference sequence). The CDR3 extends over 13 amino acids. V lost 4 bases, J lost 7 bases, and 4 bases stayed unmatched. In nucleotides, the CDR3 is TGTGCCAGCAGCCGGACAGGGGTAGCTGGCTACACCTTC. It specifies CASSRTGVAGYTF.

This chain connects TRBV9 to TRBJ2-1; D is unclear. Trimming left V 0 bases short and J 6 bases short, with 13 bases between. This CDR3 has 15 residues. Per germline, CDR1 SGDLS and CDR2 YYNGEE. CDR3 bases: TGTGCCAGCAGCGTAGCCGCGGTCATAGGCAATGAGCAGTTCTTC. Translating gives CASSVAAVIGNEQFF.

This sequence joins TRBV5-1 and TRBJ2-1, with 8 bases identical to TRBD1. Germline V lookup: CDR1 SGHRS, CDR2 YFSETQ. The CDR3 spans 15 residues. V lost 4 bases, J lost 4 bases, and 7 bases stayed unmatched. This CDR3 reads CASSPGQVQYNEQFF. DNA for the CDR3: TGCGCCAGCAGCCCGGGACAGGTACAATACAATGAGCAGTTCTTC.

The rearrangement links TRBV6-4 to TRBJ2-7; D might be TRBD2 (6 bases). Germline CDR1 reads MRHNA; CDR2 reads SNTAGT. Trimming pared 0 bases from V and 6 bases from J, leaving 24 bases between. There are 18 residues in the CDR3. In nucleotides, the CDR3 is TGTGCCAGCAGTGACTCGATTTTTCGGGGACTGAACTTCGGCGAGCAGTACTTC. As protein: CASSDSIFRGLNFGEQYF.

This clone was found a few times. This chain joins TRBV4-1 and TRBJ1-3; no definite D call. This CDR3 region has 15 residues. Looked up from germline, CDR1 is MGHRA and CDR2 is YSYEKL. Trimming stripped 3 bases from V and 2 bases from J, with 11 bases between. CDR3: CASSQSYSPGNTIYF. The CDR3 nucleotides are TGCGCCAGCAGCCAGAGTTACAGTCCTGGAAACACCATATATTTT.

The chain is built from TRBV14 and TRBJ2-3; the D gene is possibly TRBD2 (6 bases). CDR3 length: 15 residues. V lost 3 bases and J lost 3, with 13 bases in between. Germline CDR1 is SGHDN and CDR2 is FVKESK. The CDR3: CASSQDSGSTDTQYF. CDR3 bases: TGTGCCAGCAGCCAGGACTCCGGGAGTACAGATACGCAGTATTTT.

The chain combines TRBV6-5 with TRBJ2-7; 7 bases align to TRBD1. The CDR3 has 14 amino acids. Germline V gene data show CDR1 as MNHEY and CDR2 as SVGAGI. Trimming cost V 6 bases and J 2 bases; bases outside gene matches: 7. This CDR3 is CASSLGTAAYEQYF. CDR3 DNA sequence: TGTGCCAGCAGCCTCGGGACAGCAGCCTACGAGCAGTACTTC.

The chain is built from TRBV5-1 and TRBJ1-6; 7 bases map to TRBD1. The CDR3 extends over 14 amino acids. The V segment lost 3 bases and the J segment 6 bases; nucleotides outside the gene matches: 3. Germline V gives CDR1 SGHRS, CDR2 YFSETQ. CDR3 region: CASSSGQPNSPLHF. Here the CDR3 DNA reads TGCGCCAGCAGCTCGGGACAGCCTAATTCACCCCTCCACTTT. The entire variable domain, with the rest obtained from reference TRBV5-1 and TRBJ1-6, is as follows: KAGVTQTPRYLIKTRGQQVTLSCSPISGHRSVSWYQQTPGQGLQFLFEYFSETQRNKGNFPGRFSGRQFSNSRSEMNVSTLELGDSALYLCASSSGQPNSPLHFGNGTRLTVT.

The CDR3 sequence is CASSQVLARANEQFF. CDR3 DNA: TGCGCCAGCAGCCAAGTTCTAGCTCGGGCAAATGAGCAGTTCTTC. The chain recombines TRBV4-1 with TRBJ2-1; tentative D call: TRBD2 (5 bases). V gave up 1 base and J gave up 7 bases, with 14 bases separating them. The CDR3 consists of 15 residues. Germline V gives CDR1 MGHRA, CDR2 YSYEKL.

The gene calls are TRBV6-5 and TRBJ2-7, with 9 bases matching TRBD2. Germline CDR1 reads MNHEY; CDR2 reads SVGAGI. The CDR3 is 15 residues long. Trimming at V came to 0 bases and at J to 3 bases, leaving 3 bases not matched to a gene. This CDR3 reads CASSYSASGVYEQYF. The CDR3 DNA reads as TGTGCCAGCAGTTACTCCGCTAGCGGGGTCTACGAGCAGTACTTC.

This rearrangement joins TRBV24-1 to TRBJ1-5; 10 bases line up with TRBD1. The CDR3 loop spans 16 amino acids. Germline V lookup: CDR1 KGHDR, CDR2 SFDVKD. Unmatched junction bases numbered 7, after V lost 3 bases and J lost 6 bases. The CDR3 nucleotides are TGTGCCACCAGTGATGGCAGGGGACAGGGGTTTCAGCCCCAGCATTTT. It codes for CATSDGRGQGFQPQHF.

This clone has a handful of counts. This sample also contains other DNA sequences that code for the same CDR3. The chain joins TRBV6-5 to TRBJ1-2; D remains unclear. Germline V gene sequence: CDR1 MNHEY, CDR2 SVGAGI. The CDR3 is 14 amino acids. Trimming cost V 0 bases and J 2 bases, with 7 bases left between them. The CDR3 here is CASSYSTGNYGYTF. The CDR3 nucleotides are TGTGCCAGCAGTTACTCGACGGGGAACTATGGCTACACCTTC.

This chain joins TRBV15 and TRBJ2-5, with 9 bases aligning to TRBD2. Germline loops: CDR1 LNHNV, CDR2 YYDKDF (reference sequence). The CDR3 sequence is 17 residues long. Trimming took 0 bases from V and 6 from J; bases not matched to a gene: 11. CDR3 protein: CATSRDLAGGPSKTQYF. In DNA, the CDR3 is TGTGCCACCAGCAGAGATTTGGCGGGAGGGCCCTCCAAGACCCAGTACTTC.

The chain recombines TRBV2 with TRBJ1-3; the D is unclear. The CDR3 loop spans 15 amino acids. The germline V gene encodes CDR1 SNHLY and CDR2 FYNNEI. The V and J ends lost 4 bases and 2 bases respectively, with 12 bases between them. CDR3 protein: CASSVGRTTGNTIYF. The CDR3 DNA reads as TGTGCCAGCAGTGTGGGGAGAACAACTGGAAACACCATATATTTT.

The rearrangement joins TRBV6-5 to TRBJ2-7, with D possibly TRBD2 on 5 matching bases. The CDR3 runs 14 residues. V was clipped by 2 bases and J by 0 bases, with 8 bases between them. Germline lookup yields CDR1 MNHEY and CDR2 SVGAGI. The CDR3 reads CASSYDGNSYEQYF. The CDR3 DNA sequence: TGTGCCAGCAGTTACGACGGGAACTCCTACGAGCAGTACTTC.

The CDR3 region is CASSHGDTEAFF. The CDR3 region has the DNA TGCGCCAGCAGTCACGGGGACACTGAAGCTTTCTTT. J is TRBJ1-1 and V is TRBV10-1; no definite D call. CDR1 and CDR2 (germline): WNHNN, SYGVQD (reference sequence). This CDR3 region has 12 residues. V lost 5 bases, J lost 3 bases, and 7 bases lay in between.

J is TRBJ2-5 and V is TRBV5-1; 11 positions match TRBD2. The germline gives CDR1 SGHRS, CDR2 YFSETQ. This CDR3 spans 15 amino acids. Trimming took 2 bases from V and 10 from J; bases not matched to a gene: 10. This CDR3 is CASSFRLAGSRDQYF. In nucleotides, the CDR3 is TGCGCCAGCAGCTTCCGACTAGCGGGATCAAGAGACCAGTACTTC.

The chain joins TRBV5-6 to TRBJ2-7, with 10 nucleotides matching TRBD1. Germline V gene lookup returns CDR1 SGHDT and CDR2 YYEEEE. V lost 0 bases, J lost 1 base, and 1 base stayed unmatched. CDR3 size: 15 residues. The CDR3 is CASSLGTGGSYEQYF. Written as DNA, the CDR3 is TGTGCCAGCAGCTTGGGGACAGGGGGTTCCTACGAGCAGTACTTC.

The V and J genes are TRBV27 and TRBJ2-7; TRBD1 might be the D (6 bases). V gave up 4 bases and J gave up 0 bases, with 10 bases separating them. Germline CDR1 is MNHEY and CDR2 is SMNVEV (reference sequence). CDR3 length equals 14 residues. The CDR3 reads CASSSDRISYEQYF. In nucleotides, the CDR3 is TGTGCCAGCAGTTCCGACAGGATCTCCTACGAGCAGTACTTC.

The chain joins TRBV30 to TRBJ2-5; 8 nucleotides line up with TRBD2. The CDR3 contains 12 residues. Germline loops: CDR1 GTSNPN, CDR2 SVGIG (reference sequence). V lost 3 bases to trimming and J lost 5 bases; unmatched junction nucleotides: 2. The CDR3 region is CAWSGGVETQYF. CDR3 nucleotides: TGTGCCTGGAGCGGGGGGGTCGAGACCCAGTACTTC.

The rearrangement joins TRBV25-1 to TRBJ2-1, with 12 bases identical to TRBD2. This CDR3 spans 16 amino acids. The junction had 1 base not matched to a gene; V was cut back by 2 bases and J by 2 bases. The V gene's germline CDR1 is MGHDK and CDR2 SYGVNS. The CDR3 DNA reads TGTGCCAGCAGTGAAACTAGCGGGGGGACCTACAATGAGCAGTTCTTC. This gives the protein CASSETSGGTYNEQFF. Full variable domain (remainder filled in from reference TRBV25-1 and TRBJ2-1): EADIYQTPRYLVIGTGKKITLECSQTMGHDKMYWYQQDPGMELHLIHYSYGVNSTEKGDLSSESTVSRIRTEHFPLTLESARPSHTSQYLCASSETSGGTYNEQFFGPGTRLTVL.

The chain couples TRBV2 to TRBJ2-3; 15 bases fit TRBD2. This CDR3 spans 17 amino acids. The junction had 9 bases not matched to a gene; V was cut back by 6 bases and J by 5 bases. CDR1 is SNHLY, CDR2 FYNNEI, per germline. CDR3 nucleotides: TGTGCCAGCAGCGCTATTGGACTAGCGGGGGGGCTAGATACGCAGTATTTT. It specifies CASSAIGLAGGLDTQYF.

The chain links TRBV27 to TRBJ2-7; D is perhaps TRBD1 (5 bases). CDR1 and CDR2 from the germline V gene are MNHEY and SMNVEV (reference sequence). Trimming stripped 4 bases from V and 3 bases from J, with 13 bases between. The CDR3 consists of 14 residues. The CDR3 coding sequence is TGTGCCAGCAGTTATGCAGGGTCTAGCTACGAGCAGTACTTC. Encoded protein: CASSYAGSSYEQYF.

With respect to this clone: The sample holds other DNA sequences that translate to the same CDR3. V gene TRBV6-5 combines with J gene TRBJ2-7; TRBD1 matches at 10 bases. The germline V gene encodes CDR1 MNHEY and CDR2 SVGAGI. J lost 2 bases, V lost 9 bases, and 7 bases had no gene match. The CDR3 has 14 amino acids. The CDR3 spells CASRKGQGAYEQYF. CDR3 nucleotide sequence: TGTGCCAGTAGGAAAGGACAGGGGGCCTACGAGCAGTACTTC.

The CDR3 is CASSLEDRDGYTF. CDR3 DNA: TGTGCCAGCAGCCTAGAGGACAGGGATGGCTACACCTTC. The chain couples TRBV5-6 to TRBJ1-2, with 8 positions matching TRBD1. Germline CDR1 reads SGHDT; CDR2 reads YYEEEE. This CDR3 has 13 amino acids. Trimming removed 4 bases from V and 6 bases from J; junction bases left unmatched: 5.

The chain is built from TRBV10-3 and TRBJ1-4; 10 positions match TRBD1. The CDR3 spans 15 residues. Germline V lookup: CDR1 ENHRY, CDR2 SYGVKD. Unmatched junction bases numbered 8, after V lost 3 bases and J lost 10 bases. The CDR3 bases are TGTGCCATCAGTGACCCGGGACAGGGGATCCGAAAACTGTTTTTT. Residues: CAISDPGQGIRKLFF.